The present entry profiles one T cell receptor beta chain with its context. This sample is part of a study of cytomegalovirus exposure and HLA in healthy donors. This CDR3 comprises 16 residues. Germline V gene sequence: CDR1 SGHNT, CDR2 YYREEE (reference sequence). Trimming stripped 4 bases from V and 2 bases from J, with 19 bases between. Primers included in the PCR were 60 Vbeta and 13 Jbeta primers. Repertoires were generated with immunoSEQ multiplex PCR, while TCRdb's copy carries only in-frame clones and drops some. Of 110,000 to 150,000 clones listed, over 75% are singletons. The sequenced sample was PBMCs. The V gene is TRBV5-4, the J gene TRBJ2-7; TRBD2 is a possible D gene (5 bases). This receptor was obtained from a woman in her thirties in good health and CMV-seronegative. The CDR3 loop reads CASSPGLSGTTYEQYF. As DNA, the CDR3 is TGTGCCAGCAGCCCCGGTTTGAGCGGTACTACCTACGAGCAGTACTTC.